A single sample is the source of the 19 T cell receptor beta chains below, sequenced in a study of T cells after somatic rescue of genetic block. The assay was immunoSEQ multiplex PCR, and TCRdb's table has in-frame clones only and misses some. This sample carries about 88,000 clones, around 89% of them seen once, and the ten largest clones take roughly 1.7%. Sequenced material: peripheral blood mononuclear cells (PBMCs). These receptors were taken from a woman aged 18 to 35.

A single count supports this clone. The chain is built from TRBV4-3 and TRBJ1-2, with unresolved D. Trimming pared 0 bases from V and 0 bases from J, leaving 8 bases between. This CDR3 contains 15 residues. Germline CDR1 reads LGHNA; CDR2 reads YSLEER. The chain's CDR3 is CASSQDRRSNYGYTF. For the CDR3, the DNA is TGCGCCAGCAGCCAAGATCGTCGGTCTAACTATGGCTACACCTTC.

V gene TRBV19 combines with J gene TRBJ2-5; maybe TRBD2 (6 bases). The V gene's germline CDR1 is LNHDA and CDR2 SQIVND (reference sequence). With 7 bases removed from V and 4 bases from J, the gap between germline ends came to 19 bases. The CDR3 is 15 residues long. CDR3 amino acids: CASKRVRGTAETQYF. In nucleotides, the CDR3 is TGTGCCAGTAAGCGGGTCCGGGGTACGGCAGAGACCCAGTACTTC.

The chain carries TRBV18 and TRBJ1-2, with 7 bases fitting TRBD1. With 1 base clipped from V and 3 bases from J, the junction kept 5 bases outside the gene matches. Germline V gene data show CDR1 as KGHSH and CDR2 as LQKENI. The CDR3 extends over 15 amino acids. The CDR3: CASSPLDRVDYGYTF. CDR3 nucleotide sequence: TGTGCCAGCTCACCACTTGACAGGGTAGACTATGGCTACACCTTC.

The chain is built from TRBV19 and TRBJ2-7; a possible D gene is TRBD2 (7 bases). The germline gives CDR1 LNHDA, CDR2 SQIVND (reference sequence). The CDR3 spans 17 residues. V was shortened by 3 bases and J by 3 bases, with 21 bases between the two germline ends. CDR3 loop: CASSMGALAGEGYEQYF. For the CDR3, the DNA is TGTGCCAGTAGTATGGGGGCCCTGGCGGGAGAGGGCTACGAGCAGTACTTC.

V is TRBV2 and J is TRBJ2-2; tentative D call: TRBD1 (6 bases). Per the germline V gene, CDR1 is SNHLY and CDR2 is FYNNEI. The CDR3 runs to 15 residues. V was clipped by 11 bases and J by 3 bases, with 19 bases between them. The CDR3 spells CAGRGTIADTGELFF. The CDR3 bases are TGTGCCGGAAGGGGGACCATCGCGGACACCGGGGAGCTGTTTTTT.

The chain recombines TRBV12-5 with TRBJ2-1; 12 positions agree with TRBD2. This CDR3 region has 16 residues. J was trimmed by 4 bases and V by 1 base; bases with no gene match: 2. Germline V lookup: CDR1 LGHNT, CDR2 FRNRAP. For the CDR3, the DNA is TGTGCTAGTGGTTTGGCGACTAGCGGGAGTTACAATGAGCAGTTCTTC. Translating gives CASGLATSGSYNEQFF. The whole variable domain, remainder taken from reference TRBV12-5 and TRBJ2-1, is DARVTQTPRHKVTEMGQEVTMRCQPILGHNTVFWYRQTMMQGLELLAYFRNRAPLDDSGMPKDRFSAEMPDATLATLKIQPSEPRDSAVYFCASGLATSGSYNEQFFGPGTRLTVL.

V and J are TRBV19 and TRBJ1-2, with D perhaps matching TRBD1 (6 bases). The CDR3 spans 15 residues. The V and J ends lost 1 base and 6 bases respectively, with 15 bases between them. Germline V lookup: CDR1 LNHDA, CDR2 SQIVND (reference sequence). As DNA, the CDR3 is TGTGCCAGTAGTATAGGGACCGGACAGCCCCATGGCTACACCTTC. As protein: CASSIGTGQPHGYTF.

This chain joins TRBV27 and TRBJ2-1; 8 bases map to TRBD2. This CDR3 has 17 amino acids. The germline gives CDR1 MNHEY, CDR2 SMNVEV (reference sequence). J was trimmed by 0 bases and V by 3 bases; bases with no gene match: 7. The CDR3 region has the DNA TGTGCCAGCAGTTTTTCGAGCGGGAGTGTCTCCTACAATGAGCAGTTCTTC. Translation gives CASSFSSGSVSYNEQFF.

The chain has TRBV4-2 and TRBJ1-4, with 7 bases that match TRBD1. In germline, CDR1 is LGHNA, CDR2 YNFKEQ. The CDR3 runs to 15 residues. V shed 0 bases, J shed 8 bases, and the junction held 6 bases outside the gene matches. The CDR3 reads CASSQDTRGREKLFF. CDR3 DNA sequence: TGTGCCAGCAGCCAAGATACGAGGGGGCGAGAAAAACTGTTTTTT.

The rearrangement joins TRBV11-2 to TRBJ1-5; a possible D gene is TRBD1 (5 bases). The V end lost 2 bases, the J end lost 0 bases, and 14 bases lay between the germline ends. The CDR3 spans 17 residues. The germline gives CDR1 SGHAT, CDR2 FQNNGV. For the CDR3, the DNA is TGTGCCAGCAGCTTATATCGGGGGAACAATAGCAATCAGCCCCAGCATTTT. Translated, it gives CASSLYRGNNSNQPQHF.

Comments on this clone: This CDR3 fails to terminate in the conserved phenylalanine or tryptophan, so it likely reflects a read error. No DNA is shown, since the ends of the CDR3 on it are uncertain; the CDR3 is the one TCRdb lists. The genes are TRBV20-1 and TRBJ1-6. The CDR3 has 8 residues if both end residues are counted. Germline values: CDR1 DFQATT, CDR2 SNEGSKA (reference sequence). The CDR3 loop is CSARDDPP.

The table lists this clone with a count of one. The gene calls are TRBV7-6 and TRBJ2-6; D ambiguous. The V end lost 1 base, the J end lost 0 bases, and 4 bases lay between the germline ends. The germline CDR1 and CDR2 sequences are SGHVS and FNYEAQ. The CDR3 covers 15 residues. Here the CDR3 reads CASSLDISGANVLTF. The CDR3 region has the DNA TGTGCCAGCAGCTTAGATATCTCTGGGGCCAACGTCCTGACTTTC.

J is TRBJ1-5 and V is TRBV28, with D possibly being TRBD1 (6 bases). V lost 4 bases and J 0 bases, leaving 16 bases between the germline ends. This CDR3 has 17 amino acids. Germline values: CDR1 MDHEN, CDR2 SYDVKM. The DNA of the CDR3 is TGTGCCAGCAGTTCAAGCAGGGGTCGGAATAGCAATCAGCCCCAGCATTTT. This translates into CASSSSRGRNSNQPQHF.

This chain uses TRBV7-2 with TRBJ2-5; D remains ambiguous. Germline V CDR1 and CDR2: SGHTA, FQGNSA. The CDR3 has 13 residues. V gave up 4 bases and J gave up 5 bases, with 11 bases separating them. CDR3 nucleotides: TGTGCCAGCAGCTCCTGGAGCGAGGAGACCCAGTACTTC. As protein: CASSSWSEETQYF.

CDR3 loop: CASSYPRGTGNTEAFF. The CDR3 nucleotides read TGCGCCAGCAGCTATCCTAGAGGGACAGGAAACACTGAAGCTTTCTTT. The J gene is TRBJ1-1, the V gene TRBV5-1, with TRBD1 matching 8 bases. The CDR3 consists of 16 residues. Germline assignment: CDR1 SGHRS and CDR2 YFSETQ. V lost 3 bases, J lost 2 bases, and 9 bases stayed unmatched.

V is TRBV6-5 and J is TRBJ1-1; no reliable D call. This CDR3 has 15 residues. V shed 2 bases and J shed 0 bases, with 10 bases lying between them. Per the germline V gene, CDR1 is MNHEY and CDR2 is SVGAGI. The DNA of the CDR3 is TGTGCCAGCAGTTACGGCGAGGAGGTGAACACTGAAGCTTTCTTT. Translation gives CASSYGEEVNTEAFF.

This clone has only a few counts. The chain couples TRBV9 to TRBJ1-1, with a tentative D call TRBD1 (5 bases). The CDR3 sequence is 14 residues long. V lost 6 bases to trimming and J lost 0 bases, with 12 bases between them. Germline loops: CDR1 SGDLS, CDR2 YYNGEE. CDR3 DNA: TGTGCCAGCACAGCGGGGCAGGTGAACACTGAAGCTTTCTTT. Translated: CASTAGQVNTEAFF.

This chain joins TRBV13 and TRBJ2-3, with 9 bases lining up with TRBD1. Trimming at V came to 5 bases and at J to 4 bases, leaving 7 bases not matched to a gene. This CDR3 has 15 residues. Per germline, CDR1 PRHDT and CDR2 FYEKMQ (reference sequence). CDR3: CASSLGTGHADTQYF. CDR3 in DNA: TGTGCCAGCAGCCTCGGGACAGGGCATGCAGATACGCAGTATTTT.

The chain is built from TRBV7-8 and TRBJ1-1; D possibly corresponds to TRBD1 (5 bases). The V gene's germline CDR1 is SGHVS and CDR2 FQNEAQ. This CDR3 is 16 amino acids long. V gave up 4 bases and J gave up 8 bases, with 23 bases separating them. The CDR3 nucleotides read TGTGCCAGCAGCTCCTCCAGGGTCGGGTTTCAGATGGAAGCTTTCTTT. It encodes CASSSSRVGFQMEAFF.